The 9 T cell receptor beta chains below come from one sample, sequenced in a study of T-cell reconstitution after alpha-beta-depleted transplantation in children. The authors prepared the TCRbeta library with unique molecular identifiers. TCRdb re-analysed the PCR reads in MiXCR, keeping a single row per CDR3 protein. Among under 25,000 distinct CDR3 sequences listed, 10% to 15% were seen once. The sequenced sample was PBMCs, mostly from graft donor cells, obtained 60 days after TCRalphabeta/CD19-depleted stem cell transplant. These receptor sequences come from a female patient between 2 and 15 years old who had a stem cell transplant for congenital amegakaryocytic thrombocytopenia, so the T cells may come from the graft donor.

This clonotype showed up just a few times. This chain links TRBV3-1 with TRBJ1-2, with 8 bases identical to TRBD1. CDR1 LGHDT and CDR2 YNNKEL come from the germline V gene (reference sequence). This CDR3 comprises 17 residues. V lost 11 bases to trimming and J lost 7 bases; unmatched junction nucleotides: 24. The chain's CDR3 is CASSKLGLALGTGGYTF. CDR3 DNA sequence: TGTGCCTCCAGCAAGCTTGGTCTCGCCCTTGGGACAGGTGGCTACACCTTC.

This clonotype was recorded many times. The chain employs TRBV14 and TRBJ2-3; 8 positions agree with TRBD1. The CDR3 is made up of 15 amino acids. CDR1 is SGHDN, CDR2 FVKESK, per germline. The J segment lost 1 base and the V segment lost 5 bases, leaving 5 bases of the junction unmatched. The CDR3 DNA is TGTGCCAGCAGCAAACCGGGACAGGGCACAGATACGCAGTATTTT. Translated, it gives CASSKPGQGTDTQYF.

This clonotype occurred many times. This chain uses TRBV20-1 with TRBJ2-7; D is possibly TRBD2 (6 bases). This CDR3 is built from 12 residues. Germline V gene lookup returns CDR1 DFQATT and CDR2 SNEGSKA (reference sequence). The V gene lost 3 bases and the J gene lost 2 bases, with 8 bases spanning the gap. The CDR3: CSARGLTYEQYF. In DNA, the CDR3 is TGCAGTGCTAGGGGACTGACCTACGAGCAGTACTTC.

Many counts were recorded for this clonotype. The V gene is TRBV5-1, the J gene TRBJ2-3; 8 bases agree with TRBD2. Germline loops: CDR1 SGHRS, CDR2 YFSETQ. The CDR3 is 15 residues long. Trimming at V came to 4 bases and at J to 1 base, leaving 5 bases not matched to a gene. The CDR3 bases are TGCGCCAGCAGCCCCACAGCGGGAGGCACAGATACGCAGTATTTT. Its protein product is CASSPTAGGTDTQYF.

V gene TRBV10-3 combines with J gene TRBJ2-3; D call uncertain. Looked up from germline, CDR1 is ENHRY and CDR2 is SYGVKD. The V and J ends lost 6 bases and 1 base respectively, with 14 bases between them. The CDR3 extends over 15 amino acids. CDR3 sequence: CAIRADQWGTDTQYF. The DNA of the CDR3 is TGTGCCATCAGGGCCGATCAGTGGGGCACAGATACGCAGTATTTT.

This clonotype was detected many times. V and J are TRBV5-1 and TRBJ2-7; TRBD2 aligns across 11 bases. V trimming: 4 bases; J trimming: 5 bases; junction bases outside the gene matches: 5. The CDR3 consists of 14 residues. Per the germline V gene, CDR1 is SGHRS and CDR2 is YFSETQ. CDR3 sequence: CASSLSGRAHEQYF. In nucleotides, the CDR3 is TGCGCCAGCAGCCTTAGCGGGAGGGCCCACGAGCAGTACTTC.

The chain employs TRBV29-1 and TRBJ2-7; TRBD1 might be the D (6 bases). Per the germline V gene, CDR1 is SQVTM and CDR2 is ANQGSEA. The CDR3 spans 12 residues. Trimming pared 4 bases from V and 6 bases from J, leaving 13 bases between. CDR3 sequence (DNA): TGCAGCGTTGGAAGCAGGGGTGGCGAGCAGTACTTC. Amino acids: CSVGSRGGEQYF.

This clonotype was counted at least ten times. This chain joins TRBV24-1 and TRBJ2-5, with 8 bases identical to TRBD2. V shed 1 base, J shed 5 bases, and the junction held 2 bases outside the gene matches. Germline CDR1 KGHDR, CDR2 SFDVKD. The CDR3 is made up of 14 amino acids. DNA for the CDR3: TGTGCCACCAGTGATTTCGGCGGGAGGGAGACCCAGTACTTC. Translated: CATSDFGGRETQYF.

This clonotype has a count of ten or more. DNA of the CDR3: TGTGCCAGCAGCGAGGAGGGTAAGCAGCCCCAGCATTTT. Residues: CASSEEGKQPQHF. The J gene is TRBJ1-5, the V gene TRBV7-9; no definite D call. This CDR3 region has 13 residues. Germline CDR1 reads SEHNR; CDR2 reads FQNEAQ (reference sequence). The germline V and J ends were trimmed by 5 bases and 7 bases, with 12 bases remaining between them.